This T cell receptor (beta chain) was identified during a study of T cell responses to AZD1222 COVID-19 vaccine. Study-level results: Recipients of AZD1222 seropositive at baseline numbered only 6 or 7. Spike-specific TCR breadth and depth both grew after two AZD1222 doses.

Sequencing used immunoSEQ multiplex PCR; TCRdb keeps in-frame clones, though not all of them. The sample has over 90,000 clones; less than 90% are singletons. Details on this clone: The antigen remains unidentified.

Germline loops: CDR1 LGHDT, CDR2 YNNKEL (reference sequence). The CDR3 contains 14 residues. The V gene lost 5 bases and the J gene lost 4 bases, with 14 bases spanning the gap. The sample here was peripheral blood, taken on day 0 of AZD1222 vaccination. The chain employs TRBV3-1 (or the pseudogene TRBV3-2) and TRBJ1-1; no reliable D call. The receptor was isolated from an adult in good health. The CDR3, as DNA: TGTGCCAGCAGCTCCGCCGCCCGATCCACTGAAGCTTTCTTT. It yields the protein CASSSAARSTEAFF.